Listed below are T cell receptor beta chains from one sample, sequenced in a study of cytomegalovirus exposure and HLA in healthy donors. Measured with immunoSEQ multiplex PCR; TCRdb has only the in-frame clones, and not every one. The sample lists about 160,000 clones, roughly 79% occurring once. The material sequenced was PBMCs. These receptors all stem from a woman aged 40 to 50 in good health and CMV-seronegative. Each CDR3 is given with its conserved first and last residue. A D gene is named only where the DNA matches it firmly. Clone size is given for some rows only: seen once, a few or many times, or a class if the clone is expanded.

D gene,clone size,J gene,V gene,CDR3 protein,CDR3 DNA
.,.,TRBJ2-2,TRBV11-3,CASSLQGKGTGELFF,TGTGCCAGCAGCTTACAGGGGAAGGGCACCGGGGAGCTGTTTTTT
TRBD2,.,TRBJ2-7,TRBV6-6,CASSYGGGGRDEQYF,TGTGCCAGCAGTTACGGCGGGGGGGGTAGGGACGAGCAGTACTTC
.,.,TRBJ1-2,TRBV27,CASSRNRDYGYTF,TGTGCCAGCAGCCGAAACAGGGACTATGGCTACACCTTC
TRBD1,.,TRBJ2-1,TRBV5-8,CASRKQGPAEFF,TGTGCCAGCAGGAAACAGGGGCCGGCCGAATTCTTC
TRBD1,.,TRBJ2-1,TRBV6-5,CASSYSTGTANEQFF,TGTGCCAGCAGTTACTCCACCGGGACAGCGAATGAGCAGTTCTTC
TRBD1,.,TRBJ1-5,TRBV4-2,CASSRGQGRGQPQHF,TGTGCCAGCAGCCGCGGACAGGGCAGGGGTCAGCCCCAGCATTTT
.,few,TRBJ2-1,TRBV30,CAWSGGPQFF,TGTGCCTGGAGTGGGGGGCCGCAGTTCTTC
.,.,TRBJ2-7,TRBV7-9,CASSYVGEQYF,TGTGCCAGCAGCTACGTCGGGGAGCAGTACTTC
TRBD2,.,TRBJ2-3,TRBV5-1,CASSRAGVNTDTQYF,TGCGCCAGCAGCCGAGCGGGAGTGAACACAGATACGCAGTATTTT
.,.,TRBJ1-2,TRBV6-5,CASSRTIGGSYGYTF,TGTGCCAGCAGTCGCACCATAGGGGGTAGCTATGGCTACACCTTC
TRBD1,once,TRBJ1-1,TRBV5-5,CASSFVAGQGSEAFF,TGTGCCAGCAGCTTTGTGGCGGGACAGGGATCAGAAGCTTTCTTT
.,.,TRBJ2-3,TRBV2,CASTVAGNTDTQYF,TGTGCCAGCACCGTGGCGGGTAACACAGATACGCAGTATTTT
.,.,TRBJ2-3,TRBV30,CAWSPGRQYTDTQYF,TGTGCCTGGAGCCCCGGGAGACAGTACACAGATACGCAGTATTTT
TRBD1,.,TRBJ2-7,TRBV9,CASSVQGVNYEQYF,TGTGCCAGCAGCGTACAGGGGGTGAACTACGAGCAGTACTTC
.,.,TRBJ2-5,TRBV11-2,CASSPPQVGTQYF,TGTGCCAGCAGCCCGCCACAGGTGGGGACCCAGTACTTC
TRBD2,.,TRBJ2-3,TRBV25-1,CASRVAGGPVDTQYF,TGTGCCAGCAGGGTAGCGGGAGGCCCAGTCGATACGCAGTATTTT
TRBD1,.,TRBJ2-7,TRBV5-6,CASSLRTGFYEQYF,TGTGCCAGCAGCCTTAGGACAGGGTTCTACGAGCAGTACTTC
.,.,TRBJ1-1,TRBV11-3,CASSLGGGGVGSTEAFF,TGTGCCAGCAGCTTAGGGGGCGGTGGGGTGGGATCCACTGAAGCTTTCTTT
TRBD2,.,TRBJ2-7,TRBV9,CASTPDGGAGSYEQYF,TGTGCCAGCACCCCCGACGGGGGGGCGGGCTCCTACGAGCAGTACTTC